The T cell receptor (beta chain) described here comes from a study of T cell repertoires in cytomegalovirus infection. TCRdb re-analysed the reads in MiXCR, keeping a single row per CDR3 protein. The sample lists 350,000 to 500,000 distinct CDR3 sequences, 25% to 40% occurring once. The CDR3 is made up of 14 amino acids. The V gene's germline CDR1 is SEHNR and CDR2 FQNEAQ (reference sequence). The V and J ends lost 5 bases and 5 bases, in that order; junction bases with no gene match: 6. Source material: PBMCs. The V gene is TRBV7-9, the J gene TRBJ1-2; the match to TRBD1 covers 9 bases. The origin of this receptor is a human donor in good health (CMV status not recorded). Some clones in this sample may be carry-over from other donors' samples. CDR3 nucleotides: TGTGCCAGCAGCCGAGGGACAGGGAGTTATGGCTACACCTTC. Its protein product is CASSRGTGSYGYTF.